The T cell receptor beta chain under discussion was sequenced for a study of blood T cell repertoires in COVID-19. Authors' data handling: Quantification of nucleated cells was approximated via reference gene primer amplification. Profiling relied on immunoSEQ multiplex PCR, and the TCRdb table lists in-frame clones only, not all of them. From that table come the V and J calls and clone size; the DNA was used to work out D and trimming. This sample has fewer than 500,000 clones, with 86% found just once. Germline trimming cut 1 base from V and 5 bases from J; bases unmatched to any gene: 8. Germline V CDR1 and CDR2: SEHNR, FQNEAQ (reference sequence). The CDR3 runs 17 residues.

V is TRBV7-9 and J is TRBJ2-1; 10 nucleotides align to TRBD2. The sequenced sample was peripheral blood. This receptor was obtained from a woman in her twenties or thirties with active or convalescent COVID-19. CDR3 protein: CASSLEMERGGNNEQFF. CDR3 coding DNA: TGTGCCAGCAGCTTAGAAATGGAGCGGGGGGGAAACAATGAGCAGTTCTTC.